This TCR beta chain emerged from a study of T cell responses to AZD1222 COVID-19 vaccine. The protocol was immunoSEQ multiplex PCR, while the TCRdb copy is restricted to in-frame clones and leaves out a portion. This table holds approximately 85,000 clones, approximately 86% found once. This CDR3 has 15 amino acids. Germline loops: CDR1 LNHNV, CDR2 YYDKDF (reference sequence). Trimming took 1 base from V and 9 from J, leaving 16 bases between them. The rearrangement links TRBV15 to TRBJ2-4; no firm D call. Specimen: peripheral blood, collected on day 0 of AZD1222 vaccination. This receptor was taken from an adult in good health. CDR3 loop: CATSRGSGEFGIQYF. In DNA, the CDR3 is TGTGCCACCAGCAGAGGTTCAGGAGAATTCGGCATTCAGTACTTC.